The 2 T cell receptor beta chains in this list originate from one sample, sequenced in a study of cytomegalovirus exposure and HLA in healthy donors. Use of 60 Vbeta and 13 Jbeta primers characterized the PCR. Measured with immunoSEQ multiplex PCR; TCRdb has only the in-frame clones, and not every one. The table lists about 120,000 clones, around three quarters of them singletons. The source material was PBMCs. The source of these receptors is a woman in her thirties or forties in good health and CMV-seropositive.

This chain links TRBV7-2 with TRBJ1-2; TRBD1 agrees at 7 bases. J was trimmed by 6 bases and V by 5 bases; bases with no gene match: 12. Germline V gene sequence: CDR1 SGHTA, CDR2 FQGNSA. The CDR3 covers 15 residues. DNA for the CDR3: TGTGCCAGCAGCCCCGCGACAGGGAGAACGGATGGCTACACCTTC. Amino acids: CASSPATGRTDGYTF.

This chain links TRBV2 with TRBJ1-5, with D unclear. Deletions cut 0 bases from V and 7 bases from J, with 10 bases between. CDR1 is SNHLY and CDR2 is FYNNEI in the germline V gene. The CDR3 has 14 residues. The CDR3 spells CASSEARGFQPQHF. The CDR3 DNA is TGTGCCAGCAGTGAAGCGCGAGGGTTCCAGCCCCAGCATTTT.